The T cell receptor (beta chain) described here comes from a study of sequential checkpoint blockade in melanoma. On the study more broadly: Arm A got nivolumab then ipilimumab; arm B the reverse, 1:1. Both treatment sequences were followed by maintenance nivolumab.

The data were produced by immunoSEQ multiplex PCR, yet TCRdb's version contains in-frame clones alone and is incomplete. The sample records 2,500 to 3,500 clones, more than 30% being singletons. V was pared by 6 bases and J by 5 bases, with 4 bases between. The CDR3 length is 11 residues. Treatment in this sample: randomized to nivolumab then ipilimumab (arm A) or the reverse (arm B). This chain joins TRBV6-7 and TRBJ1-4; D is uncertain. TRBV6-7 is placed among ORFs of uncertain function. This specimen consisted of tumor tissue (inferred from file names), obtained from a patient given nivolumab and ipilimumab in sequence. This receptor was taken from a human donor with melanoma. The CDR3 spells CASSLNEKLFF. The CDR3 DNA reads as TGTGCCAGCAGCTTAAATGAAAAACTGTTTTTT.